The sequence of this TCR beta chain was determined in a study of blood T cell repertoires in COVID-19. V lost 3 bases, J lost 11 bases, and 17 bases stayed unmatched. From germline, CDR1 is SGHDT and CDR2 YYEEEE. This CDR3 is built from 17 residues. TCRdb keeps only in-frame clones here, not all; method: immunoSEQ multiplex PCR. Of around 130,000 clones listed, under 90% are singletons. The sample taken for sequencing was peripheral blood. The chain carries TRBV5-6 and TRBJ1-6, with 7 positions matching TRBD1. The sequence came from a woman between 70 and 85 years old with acute or convalescent COVID-19. The CDR3 nucleotides are TGTGCCAGCAGCTGGCGCCCCGGACAGGCCTCTAAGACACCCCTCCACTTT. Translating it yields CASSWRPGQASKTPLHF.